The T cell receptor (beta chain) under discussion was sequenced for a study of blood T cell repertoires in COVID-19. Turning to the study itself: COVID-19 samples, acute and convalescent, were from the United States, Italy and Spain. From T cells, B-cell-depleted T cells, or PBMCs came the material, which was cDNA or gDNA.

This clone turned up a few times. Assignments of participants to cohorts depended upon their own reported clinical history. Recovery among Cohort 3 donors was established by two negative PCRs, clearance, or symptom resolution. Using immunoSEQ multiplex PCR, the repertoire was profiled, and TCRdb retains in-frame clones only, with some absent. The top ten clones hold 1.5% to 2% of a sample with around 300,000 clones, roughly 89% of them seen once. Germline loops: CDR1 MNHEY, CDR2 SVGAGI. This CDR3 contains 13 residues. The V segment lost 10 bases and the J segment 5 bases; nucleotides outside the gene matches: 6.

This receptor was identified in a woman in her sixties who had recovered from COVID-19. What was sequenced was PBMCs or T cells enriched from blood (not recorded which). The chain joins TRBV6-5 to TRBJ1-3, with TRBD1 identical over 9 bases. In nucleotides, the CDR3 is TGTGCCATCCTGGACAGGGGCCGAAACACCATATATTTT. Amino acids: CAILDRGRNTIYF.